The T cell receptor (beta chain) described here comes from a study of T cells in Graves' hyperthyroidism and ophthalmopathy. Study-level background: The initial diagnosis was the point when peripheral blood was collected, ahead of any treatment.

Disease duration under 2 months; hyperthyroidism patients were aged 18 to 65. Pregnant or lactating patients were excluded, as were those with uncontrolled infection or other autoimmune disease. The investigators amplified TCR beta CDR3 regions from RNA transcripts. The TCR CDR3 first-round RT-PCR relied on the HTBI primer set. TCRdb re-called the multiplex PCR reads through MiXCR, storing one row per CDR3 protein. The repertoire holds over 250,000 distinct CDR3 sequences, 25% to 30% seen once, with more than 25% in the top ten. This clonotype was counted many times. V was shortened by 5 bases and J by 4 bases, with 14 bases between the two germline ends. CDR3 length: 14 residues. CDR1 and CDR2 from the germline V gene are SGHVS and FQNEAQ.

The chain combines TRBV7-8 with TRBJ2-5, with a possible D match to TRBD1 (5 bases). The source is a man between 40 and 49 years old with Graves' hyperthyroidism that later progressed to Graves' ophthalmopathy. The specimen was blood. CDR3 loop: CASSPAPGIETQYF. CDR3 bases: TGTGCCAGCAGCCCAGCCCCAGGGATAGAGACCCAGTACTTC.